The 7 T cell receptor beta chains below all came from one sample that was sequenced in a study of T cell changes during pregnancy in multiple sclerosis. The data were produced by immunoSEQ multiplex PCR, yet TCRdb's version contains in-frame clones alone and is incomplete. The sample holds 50,000 to 75,000 clones; 92% are singletons and the top ten take about 2.5%. Here the sequenced sample was peripheral blood, taken in the third trimester of pregnancy. These TCRs come from a female donor in good health, enrolled as a control in a pregnancy study.

This chain uses TRBV19 with TRBJ1-3; maybe TRBD1 (6 bases). The germline V and J ends were trimmed by 7 bases and 0 bases, with 10 bases remaining between them. This CDR3 is 14 amino acids long. In germline, CDR1 is LNHDA, CDR2 SQIVND (reference sequence). Written as DNA, the CDR3 is TGTGCCAGTACCACAGGGAGCTCTGGAAACACCATATATTTT. Translation gives CASTTGSSGNTIYF.

The rearrangement uses TRBV27 and TRBJ2-7; D is perhaps TRBD2 (6 bases). The CDR3 has 14 residues. The V gene lost 5 bases and the J gene lost 2 bases, with 13 bases spanning the gap. CDR1 MNHEY and CDR2 SMNVEV come from the germline V gene (reference sequence). In DNA, the CDR3 is TGTGCCAGCAGTCCTCGGAGGGGACCCTACGAGCAGTACTTC. Its translation: CASSPRRGPYEQYF.

J is TRBJ1-1 and V is TRBV5-4, with D tentatively TRBD1 (6 bases). Deletions cut 7 bases from V and 0 bases from J, with 13 bases between. Germline assignment: CDR1 SGHNT and CDR2 YYREEE (reference sequence). The CDR3 has 14 amino acids. CDR3 DNA: TGTGCCAGCTCTTACAGGGACATGAACACTGAAGCTTTCTTT. The encoded protein is CASSYRDMNTEAFF.

The chain is built from TRBV4-2 and TRBJ2-5; tentative D call: TRBD1 (6 bases). CDR3 size: 14 residues. Trimming removed 0 bases from V and 5 bases from J, with 10 bases in between. Germline CDR1 is LGHNA and CDR2 is YNFKEQ. The CDR3 DNA reads as TGTGCCAGCAGCCAAGACAGGGGATGGGAGACCCAGTACTTC. It yields the protein CASSQDRGWETQYF.

The chain has TRBV19 and TRBJ1-1, with 7 bases lining up with TRBD1. The CDR3 has 14 amino acids. After removal of 4 bases from V and 1 base from J, the junction contained 3 bases not matched to a gene. Germline assignment: CDR1 LNHDA and CDR2 SQIVND (reference sequence). CDR3 in DNA: TGTGCCAGTAGTACTAGGACAGGGAACACTGAAGCTTTCTTT. Translated: CASSTRTGNTEAFF. The full variable domain, rest sourced from reference TRBV19 and TRBJ1-1, is DGGITQSPKYLFRKEGQNVTLSCEQNLNHDAMYWYRQDPGQGLRLIYYSQIVNDFQKGDIAEGYSVSREKKESFPLTVTSAQKNPTAFYLCASSTRTGNTEAFFGQGTRLTVV.

V gene TRBV5-6 combines with J gene TRBJ2-3, with D tentatively TRBD2 (6 bases). Germline V gene sequence: CDR1 SGHDT, CDR2 YYEEEE. This CDR3 is 16 amino acids long. V lost 1 base and J 3 bases, leaving 15 bases between the germline ends. In DNA, the CDR3 is TGTGCCAGCAGCTTGAGGCGGGGCGCGAGGACAGATACGCAGTATTTT. It encodes CASSLRRGARTDTQYF.

The CDR3 here is CASSDPGQGVNEQFF. CDR3 DNA sequence: TGTGCCAGCAGCGATCCGGGACAGGGTGTCAATGAGCAGTTCTTC. The chain employs TRBV7-9 and TRBJ2-1; 9 bases align to TRBD1. Germline CDR1 is SEHNR and CDR2 is FQNEAQ (reference sequence). CDR3 length: 15 amino acids. With 5 bases clipped from V and 6 bases from J, the junction kept 8 bases outside the gene matches.